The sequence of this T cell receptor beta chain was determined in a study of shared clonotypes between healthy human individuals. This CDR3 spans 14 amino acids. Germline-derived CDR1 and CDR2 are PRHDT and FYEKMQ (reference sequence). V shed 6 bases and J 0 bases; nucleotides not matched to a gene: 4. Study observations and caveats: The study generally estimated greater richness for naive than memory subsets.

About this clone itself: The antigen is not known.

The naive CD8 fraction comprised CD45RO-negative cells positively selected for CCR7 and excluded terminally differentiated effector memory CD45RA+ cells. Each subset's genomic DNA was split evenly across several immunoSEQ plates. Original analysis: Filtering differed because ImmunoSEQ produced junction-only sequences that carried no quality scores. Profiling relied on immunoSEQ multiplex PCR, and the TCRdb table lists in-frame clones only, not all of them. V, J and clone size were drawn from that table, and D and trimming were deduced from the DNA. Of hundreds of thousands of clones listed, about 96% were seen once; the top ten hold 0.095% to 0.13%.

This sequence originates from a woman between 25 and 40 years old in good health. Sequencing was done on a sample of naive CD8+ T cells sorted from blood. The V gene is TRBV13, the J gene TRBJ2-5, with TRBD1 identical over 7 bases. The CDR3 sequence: CASSRTGNQETQYF. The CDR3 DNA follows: TGTGCCAGCAGTCGGACAGGAAACCAAGAGACCCAGTACTTC.